The 23 T cell receptor beta chains given below trace back to one sample, sequenced in a study of cytomegalovirus exposure and HLA in healthy donors. The PCR made use of 60 Vbeta and 13 Jbeta primers. The data were produced by immunoSEQ multiplex PCR, yet TCRdb's version contains in-frame clones alone and is incomplete. The sample has about 160,000 clones, roughly 80% seen once. The specimen sequenced was PBMCs. The receptor source for this set is a female donor in good health and CMV-seronegative.

The chain uses TRBV29-1 and TRBJ2-5, with D perhaps matching TRBD1 (5 bases). The germline V gene has CDR1 SQVTM and CDR2 ANQGSEA. The V and J ends lost 0 bases and 3 bases respectively, with 8 bases between them. The CDR3 contains 13 residues. CDR3 residues: CSVEDLQEETQYF. In DNA, the CDR3 is TGCAGCGTTGAAGACTTACAGGAAGAGACCCAGTACTTC.

This sequence joins TRBV7-8 and TRBJ2-7, with 8 bases that match TRBD1. The germline gives CDR1 SGHVS, CDR2 FQNEAQ. With V trimmed by 2 bases and J by 4 bases, 4 bases remained unmatched. This CDR3 is built from 14 residues. In nucleotides, the CDR3 is TGTGCCAGCAGCTTATATGGGACAGGATACGAGCAGTACTTC. Its translation is CASSLYGTGYEQYF.

The chain couples TRBV6-6 to TRBJ2-1; 7 positions match TRBD1. From germline, CDR1 is MNHNY and CDR2 SVGAGI (reference sequence). The CDR3 runs to 14 residues. The ends lost 11 bases at V and 10 bases at J; junction bases unmatched: 17. The CDR3 is CAVSRAGGAREQFF. CDR3 DNA: TGTGCCGTTAGCCGGGCAGGGGGTGCAAGGGAGCAGTTCTTC.

This chain joins TRBV5-4 and TRBJ1-3; D perhaps matches TRBD1 (6 bases). Germline V CDR1 and CDR2: SGHNT, YYREEE (reference sequence). The CDR3 has 17 amino acids. Trimming pared 2 bases from V and 4 bases from J, leaving 19 bases between. The CDR3 spells CASSLDGGAVRGNTIYF. CDR3 coding DNA: TGTGCCAGCAGCTTAGATGGGGGGGCCGTCCGCGGAAACACCATATATTTT.

V is TRBV5-1 and J is TRBJ2-2; 11 bases are shared with TRBD2. This CDR3 has 15 amino acids. Germline V gene lookup returns CDR1 SGHRS and CDR2 YFSETQ. V lost 0 bases and J lost 8; bases outside the gene matches: 3. The CDR3 DNA reads as TGCGCCAGCAGCTTGGTGACTAGCGGGACGGGGGAGCTGTTTTTT. Amino acid sequence: CASSLVTSGTGELFF.

Only one count was recorded for this clone. The chain joins TRBV5-1 to TRBJ2-7; D may be TRBD1 (6 bases). V was clipped by 2 bases and J by 4 bases, with 10 bases between them. Germline loops: CDR1 SGHRS, CDR2 YFSETQ. CDR3 length equals 13 residues. CDR3 coding DNA: TGCGCCAGCAGCTTAGGGGGTAGATACGAGCAGTACTTC. Its protein is CASSLGGRYEQYF. Using reference TRBV5-1 and TRBJ2-7 for the parts outside the CDR3, the full variable domain is KAGVTQTPRYLIKTRGQQVTLSCSPISGHRSVSWYQQTPGQGLQFLFEYFSETQRNKGNFPGRFSGRQFSNSRSEMNVSTLELGDSALYLCASSLGGRYEQYFGPGTRLTVT.

This sequence joins TRBV5-6 and TRBJ1-2; 9 bases line up with TRBD1. CDR1 and CDR2 (germline): SGHDT, YYEEEE. The trim removed 6 bases at V and 4 bases at J, leaving 13 bases unmatched. This CDR3 comprises 16 residues. CDR3 DNA sequence: TGTGCCAGCACCCCCGGGACAGGGACATCCCTCTATGGCTACACCTTC. Its protein product is CASTPGTGTSLYGYTF.

In its sample, this clone was seen a few times. The CDR3 coding sequence is TGTGCCAGCAGACGCCTTCCGGGACAGGTTAATCAGCCCCAGCATTTT. This gives the protein CASRRLPGQVNQPQHF. V gene TRBV28 combines with J gene TRBJ1-5, with 8 bases matching TRBD1. There are 16 residues in the CDR3. From germline, CDR1 is MDHEN and CDR2 SYDVKM. Germline trimming cut 6 bases from V and 4 bases from J; bases unmatched to any gene: 11.

The chain combines TRBV19 with TRBJ2-2; D is perhaps TRBD2 (5 bases). Trimming stripped 4 bases from V and 6 bases from J, with 6 bases between. There are 12 residues in the CDR3. In germline, CDR1 is LNHDA, CDR2 SQIVND (reference sequence). The DNA for the CDR3 is TGTGCCAGTAGTACTAGCTCCGGGGAGCTGTTTTTT. This sequence encodes CASSTSSGELFF.

A note on this clone: The same CDR3 also results from other DNA sequences found in this sample. The chain joins TRBV5-1 to TRBJ2-1; 7 bases agree with TRBD1. CDR3 length: 13 amino acids. V lost 5 bases to trimming and J lost 4 bases; unmatched junction nucleotides: 3. Germline CDR1 is SGHRS and CDR2 is YFSETQ. The chain's CDR3 is CASSSGQYNEQFF. Here the CDR3 DNA reads TGCGCCAGCAGTTCGGGACAGTACAATGAGCAGTTCTTC.

By its share, this clone is medium-sized. The CDR3 spells CASSLYLDQGVDEQYF. Here the CDR3 DNA reads TGTGCCAGCAGCTTGTACCTAGATCAGGGTGTGGACGAGCAGTACTTC. The chain couples TRBV5-4 to TRBJ2-7; tentative D call: TRBD1 (5 bases). Germline CDR1 is SGHNT and CDR2 is YYREEE (reference sequence). V was clipped by 1 base and J by 5 bases, with 19 bases between them. CDR3 length: 16 residues.

The table lists this clone with a count of one. The chain has TRBV6-1 and TRBJ1-2, with D maybe TRBD1 (5 bases). This CDR3 contains 12 residues. V was shortened by 7 bases and J by 8 bases, with 14 bases between the two germline ends. Per the germline V gene, CDR1 is MNHNS and CDR2 is SASEGT. The CDR3 DNA reads as TGTGCCAGCAAGAAAGGGGTGGAGGGCTACACCTTC. The encoded protein is CASKKGVEGYTF.

The genes are TRBV5-1 and TRBJ1-1, with 8 bases identical to TRBD1. This CDR3 is 18 amino acids long. Germline trimming cut 4 bases from V and 5 bases from J; bases unmatched to any gene: 19. Germline V gene sequence: CDR1 SGHRS, CDR2 YFSETQ. The CDR3 bases are TGCGCCAGCAGCGGGACCGGACAGGGAGGATTCAGCGGGACTGAAGCTTTCTTT. It translates to CASSGTGQGGFSGTEAFF. Supplemented by reference TRBV5-1 and TRBJ1-1, the full variable domain reads KAGVTQTPRYLIKTRGQQVTLSCSPISGHRSVSWYQQTPGQGLQFLFEYFSETQRNKGNFPGRFSGRQFSNSRSEMNVSTLELGDSALYLCASSGTGQGGFSGTEAFFGQGTRLTVV.

This sequence joins TRBV7-8 and TRBJ1-3; D is possibly TRBD1 (5 bases). The V end lost 3 bases, the J end lost 5 bases, and 8 bases lay between the germline ends. The germline V gene has CDR1 SGHVS and CDR2 FQNEAQ. The CDR3 spans 13 residues. CDR3 region: CASSFGGRNTIYF. Written as DNA, the CDR3 is TGTGCCAGCAGCTTTGGGGGGAGAAACACCATATATTTT.

This rearrangement joins TRBV7-9 to TRBJ1-1, with a weak D call TRBD1 (5 bases). V was clipped by 5 bases and J by 1 base, with 11 bases between them. This CDR3 is built from 14 residues. The germline gives CDR1 SEHNR, CDR2 FQNEAQ (reference sequence). The CDR3 sequence is CASSPSGGNTEAFF. The CDR3 DNA sequence: TGTGCCAGCAGCCCTTCGGGGGGGAACACTGAAGCTTTCTTT.

The chain combines TRBV19 with TRBJ2-3; D gene ambiguous. The CDR3 spans 12 residues. Trimming took off 1 base at V and 5 bases at J, with 4 bases between the two ends. The germline CDR1 and CDR2 sequences are LNHDA and SQIVND (reference sequence). DNA for the CDR3: TGTGCCAGTAGTATAGGCAGAGATACGCAGTATTTT. The encoded protein is CASSIGRDTQYF. The full variable domain, in which reference TRBV19 and TRBJ2-3 provide the parts outside the CDR3, is DGGITQSPKYLFRKEGQNVTLSCEQNLNHDAMYWYRQDPGQGLRLIYYSQIVNDFQKGDIAEGYSVSREKKESFPLTVTSAQKNPTAFYLCASSIGRDTQYFGPGTRLTVL.

On this clone: Relative to the germline gene, one junction end is altered; a read error may explain this. Written as DNA, the CDR3 is TGCGCCAGCAGGACAGGTCTATCTTTCTCCTTC. Amino acid sequence: CASRTGLSFSF. V is TRBV5-1 and J is TRBJ1-2, with D possibly TRBD1 on 6 matching bases. The germline V gene encodes CDR1 SGHRS and CDR2 YFSETQ. CDR3 length equals 11 residues.

The sample holds a few counts of this clone. The chain combines TRBV19 with TRBJ2-4, with TRBD2 matching over 10 bases. The CDR3 length is 17 residues. Unmatched junction bases numbered 8, after V lost 0 bases and J lost 6 bases. Looked up from germline, CDR1 is LNHDA and CDR2 is SQIVND (reference sequence). As DNA, the CDR3 is TGTGCCAGTAGTATAGATGCAGCGGGGGGGTTTCGAAACATTCAGTACTTC. Translation gives CASSIDAAGGFRNIQYF.

As concerns this clone: One end of the junction varies from germline; a read error may be responsible. The chain has TRBV6-1 and TRBJ2-7, with D hard to call. Germline CDR1 MNHNS, CDR2 SASEGT. CDR3 length: 14 residues. The CDR3 DNA follows: TGTGCCAGCAGTGACGCGGAATCCTCCTACGAGCCGTACTTC. It yields the protein CASSDAESSYEPYF.

This clone has just a few counts. CDR3: CASRWGTTTDTQYF. The DNA for the CDR3 is TGCGCCAGCAGGTGGGGGACAACCACAGATACGCAGTATTTT. This chain joins TRBV5-1 and TRBJ2-3; D is perhaps TRBD1 (6 bases). The germline V gene encodes CDR1 SGHRS and CDR2 YFSETQ. The V and J ends lost 5 bases and 2 bases respectively, with 12 bases between them. The CDR3 consists of 14 residues.

This clone was detected only once. V is TRBV6-4 and J is TRBJ2-5, with TRBD2 as a possible D gene (6 bases). TRBJ2-7 matches the DNA end more closely, so the J call is doubtful. Looked up from germline, CDR1 is MRHNA and CDR2 is SNTAGT. CDR3 length equals 15 residues. The chain's CDR3 is CASSVSGGPSYEQYF. The DNA for the CDR3 is TGTGCCAGCAGCGTCTCCGGGGGACCCTCCTACGAGCAGTACTTC.

This sequence joins TRBV30 and TRBJ1-1; 10 nucleotides align to TRBD1. This CDR3 has 16 residues. V shed 4 bases and J 5 bases; nucleotides not matched to a gene: 13. Germline lookup yields CDR1 GTSNPN and CDR2 SVGIG (reference sequence). This chain's CDR3 is CAWTRQGADRRTEAFF. DNA of the CDR3: TGTGCCTGGACTAGACAGGGGGCGGACAGGAGGACTGAAGCTTTCTTT.

Worth noting for this clone: A read error may explain this, as a much larger clone is one base away. The chain recombines TRBV10-3 with TRBJ2-2; weak D call: TRBD1 (6 bases). Germline assignment: CDR1 ENHRY and CDR2 SYGVKD. Trimming shortened V by 5 bases and J by 3 bases, and 7 bases separated the two germline ends. The CDR3 contains 13 residues. The DNA of the CDR3 is TGTGCCATCAGTTCAGGGGACACCGGGGAGCTGTTTTTT. Translated: CAISSGDTGELFF.